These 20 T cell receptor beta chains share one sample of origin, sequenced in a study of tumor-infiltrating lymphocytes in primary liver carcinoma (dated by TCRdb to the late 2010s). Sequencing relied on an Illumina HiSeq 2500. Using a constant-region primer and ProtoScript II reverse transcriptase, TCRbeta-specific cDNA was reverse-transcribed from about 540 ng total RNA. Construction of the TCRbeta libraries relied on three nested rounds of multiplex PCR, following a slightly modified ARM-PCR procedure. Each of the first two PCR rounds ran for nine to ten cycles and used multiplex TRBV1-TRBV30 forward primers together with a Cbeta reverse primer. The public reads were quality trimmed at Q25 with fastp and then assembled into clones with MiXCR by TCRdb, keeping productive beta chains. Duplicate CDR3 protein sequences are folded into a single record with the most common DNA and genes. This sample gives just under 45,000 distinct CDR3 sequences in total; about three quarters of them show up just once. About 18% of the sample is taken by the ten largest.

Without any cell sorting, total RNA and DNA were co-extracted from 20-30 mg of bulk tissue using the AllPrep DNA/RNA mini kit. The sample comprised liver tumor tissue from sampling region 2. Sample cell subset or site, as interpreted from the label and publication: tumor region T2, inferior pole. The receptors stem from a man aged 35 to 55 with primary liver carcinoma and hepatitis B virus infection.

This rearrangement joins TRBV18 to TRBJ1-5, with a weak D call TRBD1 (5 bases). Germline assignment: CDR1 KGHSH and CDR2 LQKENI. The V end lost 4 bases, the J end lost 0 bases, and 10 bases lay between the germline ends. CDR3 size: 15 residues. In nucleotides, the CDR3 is TGTGCCAGCTCACTCTCAGGGAATAGCAATCAGCCCCAGCATTTT. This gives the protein CASSLSGNSNQPQHF.

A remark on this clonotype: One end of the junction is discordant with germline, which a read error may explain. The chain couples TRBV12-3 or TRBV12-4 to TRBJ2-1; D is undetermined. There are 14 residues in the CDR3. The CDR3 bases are TGTGTCAGCAATTTAGACTCAGTTGACAATGAGCAGTTCTTC. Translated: CVSNLDSVDNEQFF.

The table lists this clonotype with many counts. CDR3 sequence reads: CASSLALGYEQYF. The CDR3 nucleotides are TGTGCCAGCAGTTTGGCCCTTGGCTACGAGCAGTACTTC. This chain links TRBV28 with TRBJ2-7; D gene uncertain. Trimming shortened V by 3 bases and J by 3 bases, and 9 bases separated the two germline ends. Germline CDR1 reads MDHEN; CDR2 reads SYDVKM. This CDR3 region has 13 residues.

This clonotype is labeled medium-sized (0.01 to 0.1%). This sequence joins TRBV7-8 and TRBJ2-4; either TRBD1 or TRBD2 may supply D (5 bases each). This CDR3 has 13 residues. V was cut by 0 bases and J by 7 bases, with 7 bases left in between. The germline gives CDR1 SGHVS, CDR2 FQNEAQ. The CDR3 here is CASSLAGENIQYF. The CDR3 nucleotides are TGTGCCAGCAGCTTAGCGGGGGAGAACATTCAGTACTTC.

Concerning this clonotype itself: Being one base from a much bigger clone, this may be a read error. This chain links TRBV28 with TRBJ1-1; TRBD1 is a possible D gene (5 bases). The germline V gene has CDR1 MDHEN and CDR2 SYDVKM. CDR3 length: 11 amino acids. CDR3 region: CASKGPTEASF. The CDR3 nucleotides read TGTGCCTCAAAGGGACCCACTGAAGCTTCCTTT.

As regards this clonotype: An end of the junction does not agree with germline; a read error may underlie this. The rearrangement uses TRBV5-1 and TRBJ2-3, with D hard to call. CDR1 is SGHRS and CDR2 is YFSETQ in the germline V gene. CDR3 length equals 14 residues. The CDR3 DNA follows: TGCACCAGCAGCTTCGACCATAACACAGATACGCAGTATTTT. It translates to CTSSFDHNTDTQYF.

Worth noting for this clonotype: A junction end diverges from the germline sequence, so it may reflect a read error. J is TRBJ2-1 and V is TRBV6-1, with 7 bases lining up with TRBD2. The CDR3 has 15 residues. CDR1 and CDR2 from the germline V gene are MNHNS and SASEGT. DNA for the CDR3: TGCGCCAGCGTCCTAGGCGGGGGAGCCTACAATGAGCAGTTCTTC. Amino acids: CASVLGGGAYNEQFF.

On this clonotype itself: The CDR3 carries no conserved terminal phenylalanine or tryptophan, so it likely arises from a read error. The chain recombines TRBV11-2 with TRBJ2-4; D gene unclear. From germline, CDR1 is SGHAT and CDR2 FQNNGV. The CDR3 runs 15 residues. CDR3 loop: CASTTSAVAKNIQYL. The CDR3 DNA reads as TGTGCCAGCACCACTTCGGCGGTAGCCAAAAACATCCAGTACCTT.

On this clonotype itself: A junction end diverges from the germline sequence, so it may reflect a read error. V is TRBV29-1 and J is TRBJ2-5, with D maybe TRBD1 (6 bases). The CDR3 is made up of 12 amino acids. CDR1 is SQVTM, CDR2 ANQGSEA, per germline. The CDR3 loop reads CSTMDSGETQYF. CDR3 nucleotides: TGCAGCACTATGGACAGTGGAGAGACTCAGTACTTC.

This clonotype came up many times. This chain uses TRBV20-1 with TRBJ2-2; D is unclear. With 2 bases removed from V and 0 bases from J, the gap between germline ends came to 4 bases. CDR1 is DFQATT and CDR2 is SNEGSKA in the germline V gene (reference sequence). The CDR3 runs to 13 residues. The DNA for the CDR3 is TGCAGTGCTAGAAACACGAACACCGGGGAGCTGTTTTTT. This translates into CSARNTNTGELFF.

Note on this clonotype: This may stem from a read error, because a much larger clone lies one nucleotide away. The CDR3 loop is CASSTQEGQPQYF. CDR3 in DNA: TGTGCCAGCAGCACACAGGAGGGTCAGCCCCAGTATTTT. V and J are TRBV7-9 and TRBJ1-5; perhaps TRBD2 as D (6 bases). TRBJ2-3 explains the end of the DNA better; the J call may be wrong. The germline V gene has CDR1 SEHNR and CDR2 FQNEAQ (reference sequence). There are 13 residues in the CDR3.

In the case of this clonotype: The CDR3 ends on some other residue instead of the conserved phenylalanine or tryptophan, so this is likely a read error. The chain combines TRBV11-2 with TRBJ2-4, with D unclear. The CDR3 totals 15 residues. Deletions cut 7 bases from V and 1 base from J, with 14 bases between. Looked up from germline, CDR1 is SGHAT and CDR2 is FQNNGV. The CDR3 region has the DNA TGTGCCAGCACCACTCCGGCGGTGGCCAAAAACATTCAGTACCTC. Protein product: CASTTPAVAKNIQYL.

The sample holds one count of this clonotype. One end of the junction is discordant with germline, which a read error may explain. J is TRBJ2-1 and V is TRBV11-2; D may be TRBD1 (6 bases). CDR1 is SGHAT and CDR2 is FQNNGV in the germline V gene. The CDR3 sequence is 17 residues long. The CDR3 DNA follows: TGTTCCAGCAGCTTACGTAACAGGGCGAGCTCCTACAATGAGCAGTTCTTT. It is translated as CSSSLRNRASSYNEQFF. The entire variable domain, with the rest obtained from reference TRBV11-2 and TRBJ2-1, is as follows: EAGVAQSPRYKIIEKRQSVAFWCNPISGHATLYWYQQILGQGPKLLIQFQNNGVVDDSQLPKDRFSAERLKGVDSTLKIQPAKLEDSAVYLCSSSLRNRASSYNEQFFGPGTRLTVL.

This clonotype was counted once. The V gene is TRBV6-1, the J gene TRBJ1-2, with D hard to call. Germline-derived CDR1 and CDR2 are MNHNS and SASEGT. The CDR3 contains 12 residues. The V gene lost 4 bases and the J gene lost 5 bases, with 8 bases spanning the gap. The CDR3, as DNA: TGTGCCAGCAGTGTCTCCTTATATGGCTACACCTTC. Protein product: CASSVSLYGYTF.

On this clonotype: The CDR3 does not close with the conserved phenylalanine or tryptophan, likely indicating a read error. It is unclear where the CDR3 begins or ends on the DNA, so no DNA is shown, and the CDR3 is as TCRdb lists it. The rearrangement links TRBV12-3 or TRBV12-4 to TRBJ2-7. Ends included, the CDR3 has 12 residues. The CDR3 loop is CASSLTENEQHL.

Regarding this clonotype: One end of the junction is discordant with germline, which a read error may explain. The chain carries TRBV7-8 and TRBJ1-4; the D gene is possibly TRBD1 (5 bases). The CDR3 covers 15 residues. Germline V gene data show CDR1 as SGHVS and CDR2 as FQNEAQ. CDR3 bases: TGTGCAAGCAGCTTAGACGTGACAGAGGGTGAAAAACTGTTTTTT. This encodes CASSLDVTEGEKLFF.

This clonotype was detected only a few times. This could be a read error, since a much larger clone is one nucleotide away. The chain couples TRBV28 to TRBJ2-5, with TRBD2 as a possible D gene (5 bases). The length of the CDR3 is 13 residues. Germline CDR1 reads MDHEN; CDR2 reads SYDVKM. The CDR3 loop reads CASGSGSQGTQYF. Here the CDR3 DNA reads TGTGCCAGCGGCTCGGGGAGCCAAGGGACCCAGTACTTC.

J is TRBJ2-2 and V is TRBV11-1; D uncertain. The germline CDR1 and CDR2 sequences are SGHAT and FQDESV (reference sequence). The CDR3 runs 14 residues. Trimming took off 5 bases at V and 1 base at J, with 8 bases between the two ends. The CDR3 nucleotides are TGTGCCAGCAGCCGTGCATTGAACACCGGGGAGCTGTTTTTT. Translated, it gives CASSRALNTGELFF. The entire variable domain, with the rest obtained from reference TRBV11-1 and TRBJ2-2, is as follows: EAEVAQSPRYKITEKSQAVAFWCDPISGHATLYWYRQILGQGPELLVQFQDESVVDDSQLPKDRFSAERLKGVDSTLKIQPAELGDSAMYLCASSRALNTGELFFGEGSRLTVL.

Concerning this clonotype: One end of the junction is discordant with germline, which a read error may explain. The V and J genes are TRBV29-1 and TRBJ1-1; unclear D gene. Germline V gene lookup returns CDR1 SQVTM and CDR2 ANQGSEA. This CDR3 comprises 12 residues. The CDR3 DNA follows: TGCAGCGTCACCTTAGGGAACAATGAAGCTTTCTTT. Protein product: CSVTLGNNEAFF. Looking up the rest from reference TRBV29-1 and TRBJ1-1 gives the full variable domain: SAVISQKPSRDICQRGTSLTIQCQVDSQVTMMFWYRQQPGQSLTLIATANQGSEATYESGFVIDKFPISRPNLTFSTLTVSNMSPEDSSIYLCSVTLGNNEAFFGQGTRLTVV.

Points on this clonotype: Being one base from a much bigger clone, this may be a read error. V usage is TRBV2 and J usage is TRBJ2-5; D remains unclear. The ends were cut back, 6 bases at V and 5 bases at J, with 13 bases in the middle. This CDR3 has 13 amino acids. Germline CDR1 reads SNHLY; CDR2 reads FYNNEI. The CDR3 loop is CASRTDVGETQYF. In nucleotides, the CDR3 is TGTGCCAGCAGGACGGATGTGGGGGAGACCCAGTACTTC.